The count of the clone carrying this TCR beta chain is one. The data stem from a study of blood T cell repertoires in COVID-19. Study-wide context: Nucleic acid was either cDNA or gDNA, and it came from T cells, B-cell-depleted T cells, or PBMCs.

Original processing notes: Amplification of reference gene primers was used by the study to estimate nucleated cell counts. The assay was immunoSEQ multiplex PCR, and TCRdb's table has in-frame clones only and misses some. D and trimming were read from the DNA, whereas the V and J calls and clone size are those reported in that table. This table holds fewer than 250,000 clones, 70% to 90% found once. Looked up from germline, CDR1 is SNHLY and CDR2 is FYNNEI. The CDR3 is 15 residues long. Trimming stripped 0 bases from V and 8 bases from J, with 11 bases between. The origin of this receptor is a woman aged 45-65 years with acute COVID-19. The chain joins TRBV2 to TRBJ1-6, with a weak D call TRBD1 (6 bases). The sample taken for sequencing was PBMCs or T cells enriched from blood (not recorded which). The CDR3 here is CASSEAGTRDSPLHF. The CDR3 nucleotides read TGTGCCAGCAGTGAAGCGGGGACACGGGATTCACCCCTCCACTTT.